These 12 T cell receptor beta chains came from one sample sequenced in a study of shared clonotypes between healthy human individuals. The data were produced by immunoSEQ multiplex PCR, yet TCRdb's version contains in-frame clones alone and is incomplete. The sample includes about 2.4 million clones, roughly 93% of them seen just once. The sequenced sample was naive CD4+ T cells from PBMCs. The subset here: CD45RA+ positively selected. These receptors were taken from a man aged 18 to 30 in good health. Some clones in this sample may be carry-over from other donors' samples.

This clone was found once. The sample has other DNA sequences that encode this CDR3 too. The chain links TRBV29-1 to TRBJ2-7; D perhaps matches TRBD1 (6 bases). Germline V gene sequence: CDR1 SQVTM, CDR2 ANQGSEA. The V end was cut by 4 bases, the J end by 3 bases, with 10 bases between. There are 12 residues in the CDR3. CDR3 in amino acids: CSVGGQGYEQYF. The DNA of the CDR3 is TGCAGCGTTGGGGGGCAGGGCTACGAGCAGTACTTC.

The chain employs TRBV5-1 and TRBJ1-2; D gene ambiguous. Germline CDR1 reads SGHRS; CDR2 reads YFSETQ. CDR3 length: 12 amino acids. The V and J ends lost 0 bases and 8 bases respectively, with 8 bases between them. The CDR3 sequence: CASSLEAGGYTF. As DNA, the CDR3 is TGCGCCAGCAGCTTGGAGGCGGGGGGCTACACCTTC. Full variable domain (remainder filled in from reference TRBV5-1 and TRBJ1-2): KAGVTQTPRYLIKTRGQQVTLSCSPISGHRSVSWYQQTPGQGLQFLFEYFSETQRNKGNFPGRFSGRQFSNSRSEMNVSTLELGDSALYLCASSLEAGGYTFGSGTRLTVV.

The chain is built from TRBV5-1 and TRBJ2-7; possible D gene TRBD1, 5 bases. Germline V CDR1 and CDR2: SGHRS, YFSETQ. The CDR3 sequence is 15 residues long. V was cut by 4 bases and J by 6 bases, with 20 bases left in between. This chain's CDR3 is CASSLNTGKPLEQYF. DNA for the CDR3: TGCGCCAGCAGCCTCAACACAGGTAAACCTCTCGAGCAGTACTTC.

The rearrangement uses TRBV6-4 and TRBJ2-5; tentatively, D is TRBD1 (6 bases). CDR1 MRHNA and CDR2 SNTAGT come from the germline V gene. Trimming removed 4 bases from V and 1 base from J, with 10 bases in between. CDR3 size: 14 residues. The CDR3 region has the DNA TGTGCCAGCAGTGCAACAGGGATCCAAGAGACCCAGTACTTC. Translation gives CASSATGIQETQYF.

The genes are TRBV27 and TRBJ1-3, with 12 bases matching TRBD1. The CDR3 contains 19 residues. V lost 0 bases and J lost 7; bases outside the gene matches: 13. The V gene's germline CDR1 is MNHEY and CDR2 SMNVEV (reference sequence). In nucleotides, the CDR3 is TGTGCCAGCAGTTTATCGTACGTAACCGCGGGACAGGGGGCGAACACCATATATTTT. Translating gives CASSLSYVTAGQGANTIYF.

CDR3 residues: CAWNRGRGQYEQYF. The CDR3 DNA reads as TGTGCCTGGAATAGAGGCAGGGGTCAATACGAGCAGTACTTC. The chain is built from TRBV30 and TRBJ2-7; possible D gene TRBD1, 6 bases. The V end was cut by 4 bases, the J end by 4 bases, with 17 bases between. CDR3 length equals 14 residues. The germline CDR1 and CDR2 sequences are GTSNPN and SVGIG (reference sequence).

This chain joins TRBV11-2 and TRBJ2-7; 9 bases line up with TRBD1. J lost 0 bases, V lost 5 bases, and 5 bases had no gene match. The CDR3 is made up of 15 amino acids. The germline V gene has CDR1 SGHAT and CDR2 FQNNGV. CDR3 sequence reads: CASSAIQGASYEQYF. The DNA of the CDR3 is TGTGCCAGCAGCGCAATACAGGGGGCCTCCTACGAGCAGTACTTC.

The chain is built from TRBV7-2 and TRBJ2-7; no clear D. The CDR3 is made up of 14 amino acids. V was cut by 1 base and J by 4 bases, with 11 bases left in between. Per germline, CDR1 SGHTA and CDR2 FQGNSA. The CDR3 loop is CASSLGQLQYEQYF. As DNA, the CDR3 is TGTGCCAGCAGCTTAGGGCAGCTCCAATACGAGCAGTACTTC.

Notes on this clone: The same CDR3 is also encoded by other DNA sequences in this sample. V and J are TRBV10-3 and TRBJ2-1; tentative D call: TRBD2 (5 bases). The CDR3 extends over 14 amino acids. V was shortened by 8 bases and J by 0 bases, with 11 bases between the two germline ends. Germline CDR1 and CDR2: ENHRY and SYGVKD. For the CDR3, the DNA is TGTGCCATCGGCGGGTCGAGCTCCTACAATGAGCAGTTCTTC. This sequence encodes CAIGGSSSYNEQFF.

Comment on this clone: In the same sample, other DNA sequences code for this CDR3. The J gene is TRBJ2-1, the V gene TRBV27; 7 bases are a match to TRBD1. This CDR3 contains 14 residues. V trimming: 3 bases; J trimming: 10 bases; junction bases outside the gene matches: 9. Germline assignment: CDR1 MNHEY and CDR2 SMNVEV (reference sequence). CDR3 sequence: CASSFRGGSGEQFF. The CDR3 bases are TGTGCCAGCAGTTTTCGAGGGGGCTCGGGGGAGCAGTTCTTC.

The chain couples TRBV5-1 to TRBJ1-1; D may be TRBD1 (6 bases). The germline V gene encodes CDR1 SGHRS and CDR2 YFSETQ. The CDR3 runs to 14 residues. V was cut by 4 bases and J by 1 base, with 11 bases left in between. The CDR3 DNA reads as TGCGCCAGCAGCCCCGGGACAACGAACACTGAAGCTTTCTTT. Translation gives CASSPGTTNTEAFF.

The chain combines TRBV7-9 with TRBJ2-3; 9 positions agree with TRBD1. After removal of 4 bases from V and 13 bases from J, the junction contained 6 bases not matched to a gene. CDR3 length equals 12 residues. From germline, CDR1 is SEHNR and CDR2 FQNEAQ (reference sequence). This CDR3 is CASSWGDRGKYF. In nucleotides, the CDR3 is TGTGCCAGCAGCTGGGGAGACAGGGGGAAGTATTTT.